A selection of T cell receptor beta chains follows, all from one sample in a study of blood T cell repertoires in COVID-19. The data were produced by immunoSEQ multiplex PCR, yet TCRdb's version contains in-frame clones alone and is incomplete. The sample contains around 170,000 clones, roughly four fifths of which appear only once. Sequencing was done on a sample of PBMCs or T cells enriched from blood (not recorded which). These receptors were taken from a man in his forties or fifties who had recovered from COVID-19. Each CDR3 is given with its conserved first and last residue. D genes are given only for firm matches. Rows give clone size only sometimes, using once, few, many, or a class for an expanded clone.

once	TRBV29-1	TRBJ2-5	TRBD2	13	TGCAGCGCCCGACGGCTAGCGGGTGAGACCCAGTACTTC	CSARRLAGETQYF
NA	TRBV6-5	TRBJ1-2	NA	13	TGTGCCAGCAGTTACTCGCTCGGCTATGGCTACACCTTC	CASSYSLGYGYTF
NA	TRBV30	TRBJ1-5	NA	13	TGTGCCTGGAGTATTCTCGGGGATCAGCCCCAGCATTTT	CAWSILGDQPQHF
NA	TRBV7-2	TRBJ2-7	NA	15	TGTGCCAGCCACCTTTTGGGGGGTGCCTCCTACGAGCAGTACTTC	CASHLLGGASYEQYF
NA	TRBV6-5	TRBJ1-3	NA	14	TGTGCCAGCAGTACAGGGTTCGCTGGAAACACCATATATTTT	CASSTGFAGNTIYF
NA	TRBV27	TRBJ2-7	NA	15	TGTGCCAGCAGTTTACGGCAGACTAGCTCCTACGAGCAGTACTTC	CASSLRQTSSYEQYF
NA	TRBV6-6	TRBJ1-4	NA	15	TGTGCCAGCAGTTACCCCAGGGCAACTAATGAAAAACTGTTTTTT	CASSYPRATNEKLFF
NA	TRBV28	TRBJ2-1	NA	12	TGTGCCAGCAGCCGACCAGGCAATGAGCAGTTCTTC	CASSRPGNEQFF
NA	TRBV30	TRBJ1-1	NA	15	TGTGCCTGGAGTTTGGGCTATTCGGTAACACGTGAAGCTTTCTTT	CAWSLGYSVTREAFF
NA	TRBV7-9	TRBJ1-1	NA	11	TGTGCCAGCAGCTGGGAGTCACGAGCTTTCTTT	CASSWESRAFF
NA	TRBV7-9	TRBJ2-7	TRBD2	15	TGTGCCAGCAGCTTAAGTCTGGCGGGAGCCTACGAGCAGTACTTC	CASSLSLAGAYEQYF
NA	TRBV12-3/TRBV12-4	TRBJ2-2	TRBD1	13	TGTGCCAGCAGCGGACAGGGGACCGGGGAGCTGTTTTTT	CASSGQGTGELFF
once	TRBV24-1	TRBJ1-1	NA	13	TGTGCCACCAGTGATTCGGGGAACACTGAAGCTTTCTTT	CATSDSGNTEAFF
few	TRBV6-5	TRBJ2-6	NA	16	TGTGCCAGCAGTTACAGTTTCGGGTCTGGGGCCAACGTCCTGACTTTC	CASSYSFGSGANVLTF
NA	TRBV6-5	TRBJ2-1	TRBD2	14	TGTGCCGTCCTTCAAGCGGGAGCAGGGGATGAGCAGTTCTTC	CAVLQAGAGDEQFF
NA	TRBV19	TRBJ1-6	TRBD1	16	TGTGCCAGTAGTAGAGCCGGGACAGAGTATAATTCACCCCTCCACTTT	CASSRAGTEYNSPLHF
NA	TRBV7-2	TRBJ2-7	NA	15	TGTGCCAGCAGCTATGGGTCCGGGACAAGGGAAGAGCAGTACTTC	CASSYGSGTREEQYF
NA	TRBV11-2	TRBJ2-7	TRBD1	15	TGTGCCAGCAGCTTACTCCGGGACAGGGGACACGAGCAGTACTTC	CASSLLRDRGHEQYF
NA	TRBV3-1/TRBV3-2	TRBJ1-1	TRBD1	13	TGTGCCAGCAGCCTGGACAGGGGCGGTCGAGCTTTCTTT	CASSLDRGGRAFF
once	TRBV4-3	TRBJ1-2	TRBD1	17	TGCGCCAGCAGCCAAGAGTTTTGGACAGGCGTAAACTATGGCTACACCTTC	CASSQEFWTGVNYGYTF
once	TRBV6-5	TRBJ1-2	NA	12	TGTGCCAGCAGTCGAGGGAACTATGGCTACACCTTC	CASSRGNYGYTF
once	TRBV19	TRBJ2-7	NA	15	TGTGCCAGTAGTATAGGGGCAGGTGACTCCTACGAGCAGTACTTC	CASSIGAGDSYEQYF
few	TRBV3-1/TRBV3-2	TRBJ1-4	TRBD1	16	TGTGCCAGCAGCCCGACGACAGGGGCAGGCGGAGAAAAACTGTTTTTT	CASSPTTGAGGEKLFF
NA	TRBV6-2/TRBV6-3	TRBJ2-3	NA	17	TGTGCCAGCAGCGGACGGCTAGGGAGTCGGGGCACAGATACGCAGTATTTT	CASSGRLGSRGTDTQYF
NA	TRBV7-2	TRBJ2-1	TRBD2	17	TGTGCCAGCAGCCTCAGGGCTAGCGGGGGGTGGGTCAATGAGCAGTTCTTC	CASSLRASGGWVNEQFF
NA	TRBV7-9	TRBJ2-5	TRBD2	18	TGTGCCAGCATCGATTCGGGGGGGCCTGGGGTTCAGCAAGAGACCCAGTACTTC	CASIDSGGPGVQQETQYF
NA	TRBV7-9	TRBJ1-6	NA	12	TGTGCCAGCAGCGCGCCCCTATCACCCCTCCACTTT	CASSAPLSPLHF
NA	TRBV5-6	TRBJ2-5	TRBD2	14	TGTGCCAGCAGCCCCCCGGGACTAGCGGAGACCCAGTACTTC	CASSPPGLAETQYF
NA	TRBV6-6	TRBJ2-7	NA	13	TGTGCCAGCAGTTACAGGGGTATAGACGAGCAGTACTTC	CASSYRGIDEQYF
NA	TRBV7-8	TRBJ1-5	NA	15	TGTGCCAGCAGCTTAGACCCAGGGGCCAATCAGCCCCAGCATTTT	CASSLDPGANQPQHF
few	TRBV5-4	TRBJ2-2	NA	15	TGTGCCAGCAGCCGATCCAACAGGGACACCGGGGAGCTGTTTTTT	CASSRSNRDTGELFF
NA	TRBV5-4	TRBJ1-2	TRBD1	13	TGTGCCAGCAGCCGACAGGGGATCTATGGCTACACCTTC	CASSRQGIYGYTF
NA	TRBV7-2	TRBJ1-4	NA	19	TGTGCCAGCAGCCTATACCCAAGGACAGAGTTAACAACTAATGAAAAACTGTTTTTT	CASSLYPRTELTTNEKLFF
NA	TRBV2	TRBJ2-5	NA	15	TGTGCCAGCAGTGTTCGCGGCCAGACCTCCTATGCCCAGTACTTC	CASSVRGQTSYAQYF
NA	TRBV5-1	TRBJ1-5	NA	15	TGCGCCAGCAGCTTGGCAGGGGTCGTCAATCAGCCCCAGCATTTT	CASSLAGVVNQPQHF
once	TRBV2	TRBJ1-5	NA	15	TGTGCCAGCAGTGGTCGTTCAGGGTCCAATCAGCCCCAGCATTTT	CASSGRSGSNQPQHF
NA	TRBV10-1	TRBJ2-3	NA	12	TGCGCCAGCAGCGGGAACTGGGATACGCAGTATTTT	CASSGNWDTQYF
NA	TRBV27	TRBJ1-2	NA	13	TGTGCCAGCAGTTTAAACGTGGGGCTCGGCTACACCTTC	CASSLNVGLGYTF
NA	TRBV3-1/TRBV3-2	TRBJ2-1	NA	13	TGTGCCAGCGGGCAGGGTGGGGCAGATGAGCAGTTCTTC	CASGQGGADEQFF
NA	TRBV7-3	TRBJ1-5	NA	15	TGTGCCAGCAGCTCAAGGGGAATTGGCAATCAGCCCCAGCATTTT	CASSSRGIGNQPQHF
NA	TRBV5-1	TRBJ2-3	NA	15	TGCGCCAGCAGCTTGGCGGGTAAAGCGACAGATACGCAGTATTTT	CASSLAGKATDTQYF
NA	TRBV10-2	TRBJ2-7	TRBD2	14	TGCGCCAGCAGTGGGACTAGCGGGGGGCCCGAGCAGTACTTC	CASSGTSGGPEQYF
NA	TRBV5-1	TRBJ1-4	NA	17	TGCGCCAGCAGCCCCGCTCAAGGGGGAAATCCCCGGGAAAAACTGTTTTTT	CASSPAQGGNPREKLFF